The next 20 T cell receptor beta chains were all read from a single sample in a study of Ad26.COV2.S vaccination and SARS-CoV-2 variants. Regarding treatment: around 19 received Ad26.COV2.S at low or high dose, single or two shots; roughly five received placebo; per-sample allocation not given. Sample collection was performed on day 63 after the first vaccine or placebo injection. Profiling relied on immunoSEQ multiplex PCR, and the TCRdb table lists in-frame clones only, not all of them. Of more than 250,000 clones detected, about 89% appear once; the ten largest clones hold over 2.5%. The material was peripheral blood, obtained in a trial of Ad26.COV2.S vaccine versus placebo. These receptors originate from a person between 18 and 65 years old who received the Ad26.COV2.S COVID-19 vaccine or a placebo.

This sequence joins TRBV5-4 and TRBJ2-1; D unresolved. Germline V gene lookup returns CDR1 SGHNT and CDR2 YYREEE (reference sequence). This CDR3 comprises 15 residues. V lost 1 base to trimming and J lost 5 bases, with 13 bases between them. CDR3 protein: CASSLRSAGHNEQFF. The DNA of the CDR3 is TGTGCCAGCAGCTTGCGGTCGGCAGGCCACAATGAGCAGTTCTTC.

The chain links TRBV12-5 to TRBJ2-1; D is possibly TRBD1 (8 bases). The CDR3 has 14 residues. Germline V gene lookup returns CDR1 LGHNT and CDR2 FRNRAP. Trimming took off 2 bases at V and 8 bases at J, with 13 bases between the two ends. The chain's CDR3 is CASGLQGAGDEQFF. DNA for the CDR3: TGTGCTAGTGGTTTGCAGGGGGCGGGAGATGAGCAGTTCTTC.

This chain links TRBV4-1 with TRBJ2-7; D gene ambiguous. The CDR3 is 15 amino acids. Germline values: CDR1 MGHRA, CDR2 YSYEKL. The V gene lost 1 base and the J gene lost 3 bases, with 13 bases spanning the gap. CDR3 in DNA: TGCGCCAGCAGCCAAGTCGCCAGCTCTATCTACGAGCAGTACTTC. Translation gives CASSQVASSIYEQYF.

The chain links TRBV19 to TRBJ1-2; TRBD1 is a possible D gene (5 bases). The germline V and J ends were trimmed by 5 bases and 2 bases, with 21 bases remaining between them. CDR1 LNHDA and CDR2 SQIVND come from the germline V gene (reference sequence). The CDR3 has 17 residues. The CDR3 DNA follows: TGTGCCAGTAGTCCCCAACCCGAAAACAGGAAAAACTATGGCTACACCTTC. Its translation is CASSPQPENRKNYGYTF.

J is TRBJ1-1 and V is TRBV6-2 or TRBV6-3; TRBD1 matches 7 bases. Trimming took 2 bases from V and 5 from J; bases not matched to a gene: 14. Germline-derived CDR1 and CDR2 are MNHEY and SVGEGT. The CDR3 consists of 17 residues. The CDR3 region is CASSYLLRGGLETEAFF. The CDR3 nucleotides are TGTGCCAGCAGTTACCTCCTAAGAGGGGGCCTTGAGACTGAAGCTTTCTTT.

As concerns this clone: The same CDR3 also results from other DNA sequences found in this sample. The V gene is TRBV30, the J gene TRBJ1-6; D unresolved. Trimming left V 0 bases short and J 6 bases short, with 9 bases between. Germline V gene sequence: CDR1 GTSNPN, CDR2 SVGIG (reference sequence). The CDR3 covers 14 residues. This CDR3 reads CAWSVDTINSPLHF. The CDR3 coding sequence is TGTGCCTGGAGTGTGGATACTATTAATTCACCCCTCCACTTT. The full variable domain, in which reference TRBV30 and TRBJ1-6 provide the parts outside the CDR3, is SQTIHQWPATLVQPVGSPLSLECTVEGTSNPNLYWYRQAAGRGLQLLFYSVGIGQISSEVPQNLSASRPQDRQFILSSKKLLLSDSGFYLCAWSVDTINSPLHFGNGTRLTVT.

V and J are TRBV30 and TRBJ1-1; 10 positions match TRBD1. V lost 5 bases, J lost 3 bases, and 3 bases stayed unmatched. Germline V CDR1 and CDR2: GTSNPN, SVGIG (reference sequence). The CDR3 length is 13 residues. The CDR3 region is CAWGGTGDTEAFF. The CDR3 coding sequence is TGTGCCTGGGGAGGGACAGGGGACACTGAAGCTTTCTTT.

The rearrangement uses TRBV18 and TRBJ2-1, with unresolved D. The germline V and J ends were trimmed by 3 bases and 5 bases, with 14 bases remaining between them. Germline loops: CDR1 KGHSH, CDR2 LQKENI. This CDR3 is built from 15 residues. Here the CDR3 DNA reads TGTGCCAGCTCACCCCCTGCCCTGGGGAACAATGAGCAGTTCTTC. It is translated as CASSPPALGNNEQFF.

J is TRBJ1-2 and V is TRBV29-1; TRBD1 matches 10 bases. Germline V CDR1 and CDR2: SQVTM, ANQGSEA. CDR3 length: 14 amino acids. The J segment lost 2 bases and the V segment lost 6 bases, leaving 6 bases of the junction unmatched. CDR3 protein: CSVVRDRGNYGYTF. As DNA, the CDR3 is TGCAGCGTCGTCCGGGACAGGGGCAACTATGGCTACACCTTC.

The V gene is TRBV4-3, the J gene TRBJ2-3; D not resolved. The CDR3 has 14 residues. Germline V gene sequence: CDR1 LGHNA, CDR2 YSLEER. The V end was cut by 3 bases, the J end by 4 bases, with 11 bases between. Here the CDR3 reads CASSQDLQADTQYF. Here the CDR3 DNA reads TGCGCCAGCAGCCAGGACCTCCAGGCAGATACGCAGTATTTT.

This rearrangement joins TRBV9 to TRBJ1-6; 7 bases match TRBD1. Germline V gives CDR1 SGDLS, CDR2 YYNGEE. The V gene end was trimmed by 4 bases and the J gene end by 6 bases; junction bases not matched to a gene: 7. The CDR3 length is 15 residues. The CDR3 coding sequence is TGTGCCAGCAGCACCCGACAGGGATCTAATTCACCCCTCCACTTT. This encodes CASSTRQGSNSPLHF. Drawing the rest from reference TRBV9 and TRBJ1-6, the complete variable domain is DSGVTQTPKHLITATGQRVTLRCSPRSGDLSVYWYQQSLDQGLQFLIQYYNGEERAKGNILERFSAQQFPDLHSELNLSSLELGDSALYFCASSTRQGSNSPLHFGNGTRLTVT.

This chain uses TRBV5-4 with TRBJ1-1; D is perhaps TRBD1 (6 bases). Germline CDR1 SGHNT, CDR2 YYREEE (reference sequence). V shed 10 bases and J shed 0 bases, with 19 bases lying between them. The CDR3 totals 15 residues. The CDR3 DNA sequence: TGTGCCTTTACACGGGGGGCCATTATGAACACTGAAGCTTTCTTT. Translation: CAFTRGAIMNTEAFF.

V is TRBV5-4 and J is TRBJ2-3; 14 bases match TRBD2. In germline, CDR1 is SGHNT, CDR2 YYREEE (reference sequence). The CDR3 length is 17 residues. V lost 4 bases to trimming and J lost 2 bases; unmatched junction nucleotides: 6. The CDR3 region is CASSRRLAGGSTDTQYF. DNA of the CDR3: TGTGCCAGCAGCCGACGACTAGCGGGAGGGTCCACAGATACGCAGTATTTT.

J is TRBJ1-3 and V is TRBV6-5, with no clear D. The ends were cut back, 5 bases at V and 4 bases at J, with 15 bases in the middle. The length of the CDR3 is 15 residues. Germline CDR1 and CDR2: MNHEY and SVGAGI. The CDR3 sequence is CASSTGGWVGNTIYF. The DNA for the CDR3 is TGTGCCAGCAGTACCGGCGGCTGGGTCGGAAACACCATATATTTT.

The chain couples TRBV5-4 to TRBJ2-1; 10 nucleotides match TRBD2. CDR1 is SGHNT and CDR2 is YYREEE in the germline V gene (reference sequence). The CDR3 consists of 14 residues. Losses at the gene ends were 2 bases for V and 7 bases for J; bases not matched to a gene: 3. The DNA of the CDR3 is TGTGCCAGCAGCTTAGCGGGGGGGGTAAATGAGCAGTTCTTC. Protein: CASSLAGGVNEQFF. The full variable domain, rest sourced from reference TRBV5-4 and TRBJ2-1, is ETGVTQSPTHLIKTRGQQVTLRCSSQSGHNTVSWYQQALGQGPQFIFQYYREEENGRGNFPPRFSGLQFPNYSSELNVNALELDDSALYLCASSLAGGVNEQFFGPGTRLTVL.

The chain carries TRBV7-2 and TRBJ1-1, with D unclear. This CDR3 comprises 14 residues. V dropped 5 bases and J dropped 2 bases, with 12 bases sitting between them. Germline V gene sequence: CDR1 SGHTA, CDR2 FQGNSA. The CDR3 sequence is CASSPNMGNTEAFF. The CDR3 DNA reads as TGTGCCAGCAGCCCAAACATGGGAAACACTGAAGCTTTCTTT.

This chain connects TRBV30 to TRBJ2-7; 8 bases match TRBD1. Germline-derived CDR1 and CDR2 are GTSNPN and SVGIG (reference sequence). CDR3 length equals 15 residues. The J segment lost 4 bases and the V segment lost 3 bases, leaving 11 bases of the junction unmatched. This chain's CDR3 is CAWRGGQGGKYEQYF. The DNA for the CDR3 is TGTGCCTGGAGGGGCGGACAGGGTGGGAAGTACGAGCAGTACTTC. Combining the CDR3 with reference TRBV30 and TRBJ2-7 gives the whole variable domain SQTIHQWPATLVQPVGSPLSLECTVEGTSNPNLYWYRQAAGRGLQLLFYSVGIGQISSEVPQNLSASRPQDRQFILSSKKLLLSDSGFYLCAWRGGQGGKYEQYFGPGTRLTVT.

This chain joins TRBV19 and TRBJ2-7, with D possibly matching TRBD2 (5 bases). The germline CDR1 and CDR2 sequences are LNHDA and SQIVND (reference sequence). The CDR3 loop spans 14 amino acids. V lost 5 bases and J lost 4, with 15 bases in between. CDR3 DNA: TGTGCCAGTAGTCCTCGGACCTCGGGGTACGAGCAGTACTTC. Translating gives CASSPRTSGYEQYF.

There are a few counts of this clone. The V and J genes are TRBV6-5 and TRBJ1-5; D is unresolved. Germline V gene lookup returns CDR1 MNHEY and CDR2 SVGAGI. This CDR3 contains 13 residues. Trimming took off 6 bases at V and 4 bases at J, with 10 bases between the two ends. CDR3 sequence: CASREGNNQPQHF. In nucleotides, the CDR3 is TGTGCCAGCAGGGAGGGAAATAATCAGCCCCAGCATTTT.

This chain uses TRBV30 with TRBJ1-3; no clear D gene. Trimming stripped 0 bases from V and 4 bases from J, with 7 bases between. The CDR3 is 13 amino acids. Per the germline V gene, CDR1 is GTSNPN and CDR2 is SVGIG (reference sequence). CDR3 nucleotide sequence: TGTGCCTGGAGTGTAAACGGGGGAAACACCATATATTTT. It is translated as CAWSVNGGNTIYF.